The next 25 T cell receptor beta chains were all read from a single sample in a study of blood T cells in healthy people across ages. With a J-beta primer mix and a sample-barcoded 5' primer, a second PCR ran 7 to 11 cycles. TCRdb reanalysed the 5' RACE reads using MiXCR and keeps one entry per CDR3 protein. The table records about 570,000 distinct CDR3 sequences, 27% of them present only once. Material: blood. The receptor source for this set is an older woman in good health.

At least ten counts were recorded for this clonotype. The chain links TRBV5-1 to TRBJ2-7; TRBD1 matches 9 bases. CDR1 is SGHRS and CDR2 is YFSETQ in the germline V gene. The length of the CDR3 is 15 residues. Germline trimming cut 4 bases from V and 6 bases from J; bases unmatched to any gene: 11. This CDR3 is CASSGLPGTGFEQYF. CDR3 in DNA: TGCGCCAGCAGCGGTCTTCCCGGGACAGGGTTCGAGCAGTACTTC.

CDR3 sequence: CASSFGGAYQETQYF. CDR3 bases: TGTGCCAGCAGTTTCGGGGGGGCCTACCAAGAGACCCAGTACTTC. The rearrangement links TRBV28 to TRBJ2-5, with 8 bases aligning to TRBD2. The V segment lost 3 bases and the J segment 0 bases; nucleotides outside the gene matches: 3. Germline assignment: CDR1 MDHEN and CDR2 SYDVKM. CDR3 length: 15 amino acids.

The gene calls are TRBV18 and TRBJ2-1; 8 nucleotides align to TRBD1. This CDR3 is built from 14 residues. V lost 6 bases, J lost 5 bases, and 6 bases stayed unmatched. Per the germline V gene, CDR1 is KGHSH and CDR2 is LQKENI. CDR3 in amino acids: CASSLTGADNEQFF. The DNA of the CDR3 is TGTGCCAGCTCGCTGACAGGGGCCGACAATGAGCAGTTCTTC.

V gene TRBV7-2 combines with J gene TRBJ2-3; 10 bases match TRBD2. The germline V gene encodes CDR1 SGHTA and CDR2 FQGNSA. Trimming cost V 8 bases and J 1 base; bases outside gene matches: 6. The CDR3 has 15 residues. The CDR3 region is CASGRAGGRTDTQYF. DNA of the CDR3: TGTGCCAGCGGCAGAGCGGGGGGGCGCACAGATACGCAGTATTTT.

This clonotype was seen a handful of times. The V gene is TRBV6-1, the J gene TRBJ1-2, with TRBD1 matching 7 bases. The V segment lost 4 bases and the J segment 6 bases; nucleotides outside the gene matches: 8. This CDR3 region has 14 residues. CDR1 is MNHNS and CDR2 is SASEGT in the germline V gene. Here the CDR3 DNA reads TGTGCCAGCAGTGGAGCCGGGACAGCGAATGGCTACACCTTC. This gives the protein CASSGAGTANGYTF.

The chain couples TRBV7-8 to TRBJ2-5; 7 bases are a match to TRBD2. Germline V CDR1 and CDR2: SGHVS, FQNEAQ. The CDR3 runs 15 residues. The J segment lost 5 bases and the V segment lost 1 base, leaving 7 bases of the junction unmatched. The CDR3 DNA is TGTGCCAGCAGCTTAGTTGGCCGGGGGGAGGAGACCCAGTACTTC. The encoded protein is CASSLVGRGEETQYF.

The chain uses TRBV7-3 and TRBJ2-3, with D perhaps TRBD2 (5 bases). Germline V lookup: CDR1 SGHTA, CDR2 FQGTGA. V lost 0 bases and J 5 bases, leaving 15 bases between the germline ends. The CDR3 loop spans 16 amino acids. CDR3 region: CASSLTSTRAGDTQYF. The CDR3 bases are TGTGCCAGCAGCTTAACGTCGACCCGGGCGGGAGATACGCAGTATTTT.

The gene calls are TRBV14 and TRBJ2-3; D possibly corresponds to TRBD2 (6 bases). V gave up 1 base and J gave up 2 bases, with 7 bases separating them. Germline lookup yields CDR1 SGHDN and CDR2 FVKESK. The CDR3 is made up of 14 amino acids. The CDR3: CASSQGGLTDTQYF. The CDR3, as DNA: TGTGCCAGCAGCCAAGGGGGACTCACAGATACGCAGTATTTT.

This clonotype was seen more than once but under ten times. V gene TRBV6-2 or TRBV6-3 combines with J gene TRBJ2-5, with 11 bases identical to TRBD2. The DNA end lines up better with TRBJ2-1; the J call may be wrong. Germline CDR1 is MNHEY and CDR2 is SVGEGT. This CDR3 has 15 residues. CDR3 protein: CASTNQLAGAGEQFF. In DNA, the CDR3 is TGTGCCAGCACCAACCAACTAGCGGGGGCGGGTGAGCAGTTCTTC.

This clonotype has at least ten counts. J is TRBJ1-5 and V is TRBV7-2; D is unresolved. The CDR3 sequence is 15 residues long. Germline values: CDR1 SGHTA, CDR2 FQGNSA. V was cut by 5 bases and J by 1 base, with 12 bases left in between. The CDR3 DNA reads as TGTGCCAGCAGCCTCTATTGGGGAAGCAATCAGCCCCAGCATTTT. It translates to CASSLYWGSNQPQHF.

To note about this clonotype: An end of the junction does not agree with germline; a read error may underlie this. The chain has TRBV4-2 and TRBJ1-4; the D is unclear. The CDR3 contains 16 residues. Germline lookup yields CDR1 LGHNA and CDR2 YNFKEQ. This chain's CDR3 is CAGSQDATQDNEKLFF. For the CDR3, the DNA is TGTGCCGGCAGCCAAGACGCCACCCAGGACAATGAAAAACTGTTTTTT.

The chain uses TRBV2 and TRBJ2-1; 10 bases map to TRBD2. Germline V gene sequence: CDR1 SNHLY, CDR2 FYNNEI. CDR3 size: 15 residues. The V segment lost 7 bases and the J segment 5 bases; nucleotides outside the gene matches: 8. The CDR3 bases are TGTGCCAGCAAGGAGCGGGGGGGTAGCGACAATGAGCAGTTCTTC. This gives the protein CASKERGGSDNEQFF.

The chain employs TRBV5-1 and TRBJ1-1, with a weak D call TRBD1 (6 bases). The CDR3 consists of 14 residues. Trimming pared 0 bases from V and 4 bases from J, leaving 10 bases between. Germline loops: CDR1 SGHRS, CDR2 YFSETQ. CDR3 region: CASSLGGAGTEAFF. The CDR3 bases are TGCGCCAGCAGCTTGGGGGGGGCTGGCACTGAAGCTTTCTTT.

There are a few counts of this clonotype. The J gene is TRBJ1-2, the V gene TRBV2, with a weak D call TRBD1 (5 bases). V was shortened by 4 bases and J by 3 bases, with 12 bases between the two germline ends. The CDR3 has 14 amino acids. CDR1 SNHLY and CDR2 FYNNEI come from the germline V gene. In DNA form, the CDR3 reads TGTGCCAGCAGTGTTGAGCAAGGGGACTATGGCTACACCTTC. Encoded protein: CASSVEQGDYGYTF.

The chain uses TRBV7-3 and TRBJ1-6; D remains ambiguous. Germline V gene data show CDR1 as SGHTA and CDR2 as FQGTGA. With 3 bases removed from V and 3 bases from J, the gap between germline ends came to 6 bases. The CDR3 has 14 residues. For the CDR3, the DNA is TGTGCCAGCAGCTTCACGGGCTATAATTCACCCCTCCACTTT. This gives the protein CASSFTGYNSPLHF.

The chain is built from TRBV5-1 and TRBJ2-5; unclear D gene. Trimming pared 4 bases from V and 4 bases from J, leaving 14 bases between. The CDR3 contains 14 residues. Germline V gene data show CDR1 as SGHRS and CDR2 as YFSETQ. The CDR3 DNA follows: TGCGCCAGCAGCCCAGACCCGCACGTAGAGACCCAGTACTTC. Its protein is CASSPDPHVETQYF.

The J gene is TRBJ1-5, the V gene TRBV7-2, with a possible D match to TRBD1 (5 bases). In germline, CDR1 is SGHTA, CDR2 FQGNSA. The CDR3 totals 15 residues. V shed 3 bases and J shed 1 base, with 10 bases lying between them. The CDR3 spells CASSLVGQSNQPQHF. The CDR3 nucleotides are TGTGCCAGCAGCTTGGTGGGGCAGAGCAATCAGCCCCAGCATTTT.

This clonotype was found a few times. The chain combines TRBV5-1 with TRBJ2-5; a weak D match, TRBD2 (9 bases). V gave up 1 base and J gave up 4 bases, with 14 bases separating them. The CDR3 contains 15 residues. CDR1 is SGHRS and CDR2 is YFSETQ in the germline V gene. The CDR3 bases are TGCGCCAGCAGCTTGAGCGGGGGGACAGGAGAGACCCAGTACTTC. It specifies CASSLSGGTGETQYF. The variable domain in full, with the rest retrieved from reference TRBV5-1 and TRBJ2-5, is KAGVTQTPRYLIKTRGQQVTLSCSPISGHRSVSWYQQTPGQGLQFLFEYFSETQRNKGNFPGRFSGRQFSNSRSEMNVSTLELGDSALYLCASSLSGGTGETQYFGPGTRLLVL.

This clonotype was recorded a few times. The chain has TRBV5-1 and TRBJ2-4; possibly TRBD1 for D (6 bases). V dropped 0 bases and J dropped 7 bases, with 14 bases sitting between them. This CDR3 is 15 amino acids long. Germline-derived CDR1 and CDR2 are SGHRS and YFSETQ. CDR3 residues: CASSLGYGQPNIQYF. In nucleotides, the CDR3 is TGCGCCAGCAGCTTGGGATACGGACAGCCCAACATTCAGTACTTC.

At least ten counts were recorded for this clonotype. The V call is TRBV6-2 or TRBV6-3, the J call TRBJ2-1; 7 positions agree with TRBD1. With 6 bases clipped from V and 4 bases from J, the junction kept 9 bases outside the gene matches. There are 15 residues in the CDR3. CDR1 MNHEY and CDR2 SVGEGT come from the germline V gene. The CDR3 loop is CASSLTGAPYNEQFF. The CDR3 DNA is TGTGCCAGCAGCTTAACAGGGGCCCCTTACAATGAGCAGTTCTTC.

In its sample, this clonotype was seen a few times. The gene calls are TRBV2 and TRBJ1-1; D unresolved. The CDR3 totals 13 residues. Germline-derived CDR1 and CDR2 are SNHLY and FYNNEI. The ends were cut back, 6 bases at V and 4 bases at J, with 12 bases in the middle. CDR3 DNA sequence: TGTGCCAGCAGAGGTCGGGTGGGCACTGAAGCTTTCTTT. Protein: CASRGRVGTEAFF.

This chain links TRBV7-2 with TRBJ2-7; D is ambiguous. Per germline, CDR1 SGHTA and CDR2 FQGNSA. The V end was cut by 3 bases, the J end by 2 bases, with 11 bases between. This CDR3 region has 14 residues. The CDR3 nucleotides read TGTGCCAGCAGCTTTGGCAGGTTCCCCTACGAGCAGTACTTC. It is translated as CASSFGRFPYEQYF.

V is TRBV7-3 and J is TRBJ2-5; 11 bases fit TRBD1. The DNA matches TRBJ2-1 better at its end, which makes the J call doubtful. The germline CDR1 and CDR2 sequences are SGHTA and FQGTGA. This CDR3 has 16 residues. CDR3 nucleotides: TGTGCCAGCAGCCCGGAGGGGACAGGGGGTCGCAATGAGCAGTTCTTC. Its protein is CASSPEGTGGRNEQFF.

The chain carries TRBV5-1 and TRBJ1-1, with a possible D match to TRBD1 (5 bases). From germline, CDR1 is SGHRS and CDR2 YFSETQ. Trimming shortened V by 7 bases and J by 1 base, and 20 bases separated the two germline ends. The CDR3 is made up of 16 amino acids. This chain's CDR3 is CASQTGGSRPNTEAFF. The CDR3 bases are TGCGCCAGCCAGACTGGGGGGAGCAGGCCGAACACTGAAGCTTTCTTT.

The rearrangement uses TRBV7-2 and TRBJ1-5, with 11 bases aligning to TRBD1. The V and J ends lost 4 bases and 7 bases, in that order; junction bases with no gene match: 6. CDR1 and CDR2 (germline): SGHTA, FQGNSA. This CDR3 spans 15 amino acids. Here the CDR3 DNA reads TGTGCCAGCAGCTCCGGACAGGGGGCAAACCAGCCCCAGCATTTT. It encodes CASSSGQGANQPQHF.